This T cell receptor (beta chain) was sequenced in a study of T cells in Graves' hyperthyroidism and ophthalmopathy. Study details: Peripheral blood samples were taken at initial diagnosis, prior to any treatment. Study results and limitations: Ophthalmopathy and stable hyperthyroidism were separated by a 13 V-J model.

The germline V gene encodes CDR1 SNHLY and CDR2 FYNNEI. CDR3 size: 14 residues. Trimming took 4 bases from V and 5 from J, leaving 14 bases between them. Based on clinical symptoms, serum thyroxine and TRAb, thyroid ultrasound and orbital computed tomography, diagnoses were reached. This sample holds PBMCs from approximately 10 ml fresh peripheral blood. Authors of the study amplified TCR beta CDR3 regions from RNA transcripts. Initially, a first-round RT-PCR of the TCR CDR3 employed the HTBI primer set. TCRdb independently ran MiXCR on the multiplex PCR reads; one entry per CDR3 protein. This table holds about 520,000 distinct CDR3 sequences, approximately 25% found once. With regard to this clonotype: The antigen is not known.

The gene calls are TRBV2 and TRBJ2-5, with D possibly matching TRBD2 (5 bases). The sequenced material came from blood. The clonotype comes from a woman aged 25 to 39 with Graves' ophthalmopathy. The CDR3 DNA is TGTGCCAGCAGTGTTGTAATGGGAGAGGAGACCCAGTACTTC. This encodes CASSVVMGEETQYF. Complete variable domain (other parts from reference TRBV2 and TRBJ2-5): EPEVTQTPSHQVTQMGQEVILRCVPISNHLYFYWYRQILGQKVEFLVSFYNNEISEKSEIFDDQFSVERPDGSNFTLKIRSTKLEDSAMYFCASSVVMGEETQYFGPGTRLLVL.